These 25 T cell receptor beta chains originate from one sample sequenced in a study of blood T cells in healthy people across ages. The second PCR ran about 6 to 12 cycles with a sample-barcoded 5' primer and J-beta primers. TCRdb re-called the 5' RACE reads through MiXCR, storing one row per CDR3 protein. In the table there are 800,000 or so distinct CDR3 sequences, 25% of which are singletons. The sample also formed part of further work on T cells of mothers and their children.

Sequenced input: blood. The receptors were sampled from a boy under 18 in good health.

This clonotype was counted between two and nine times. This chain links TRBV27 with TRBJ1-6; D unresolved. Germline V gene lookup returns CDR1 MNHEY and CDR2 SMNVEV (reference sequence). This CDR3 is 13 amino acids long. V gave up 7 bases and J gave up 6 bases, with 10 bases separating them. Here the CDR3 reads CASTATVNSPLHF. In DNA form, the CDR3 reads TGTGCCAGCACCGCGACGGTTAATTCACCCCTCCACTTT.

The chain's CDR3 is CASSSAGGLTYEQYF. As DNA, the CDR3 is TGTGCCAGCAGTTCAGCGGGAGGTTTAACCTACGAGCAGTACTTC. The rearrangement uses TRBV28 and TRBJ2-5, with 9 bases that match TRBD2. The J call could be wrong; TRBJ2-7 is a better fit for the DNA end. Germline CDR1 is MDHEN and CDR2 is SYDVKM. CDR3 size: 15 residues.

This clonotype occurred a few times. This chain connects TRBV4-2 to TRBJ2-1; TRBD2 matches 12 bases. The germline V gene has CDR1 LGHNA and CDR2 YNFKEQ. This CDR3 has 22 residues. The V and J ends lost 1 base and 4 bases, in that order; junction bases with no gene match: 20. The DNA for the CDR3 is TGTGCCAGCAGCCAAGCTTTAACTGCCATGAGGCTAGCGGGAGGGGGTTACAATGAGCAGTTCTTC. This codes for CASSQALTAMRLAGGGYNEQFF.

This rearrangement joins TRBV7-2 to TRBJ2-1; D is uncertain. The V gene lost 3 bases and the J gene lost 4 bases, with 7 bases spanning the gap. Looked up from germline, CDR1 is SGHTA and CDR2 is FQGNSA. This CDR3 comprises 13 residues. CDR3 nucleotides: TGTGCCAGCAGCTTCTACACGTACAATGAGCAGTTCTTC. This gives the protein CASSFYTYNEQFF.

The J gene is TRBJ2-5, the V gene TRBV7-2; 8 positions match TRBD2. Germline CDR1 reads SGHTA; CDR2 reads FQGNSA. The CDR3 is 15 amino acids. V shed 5 bases and J 5 bases; nucleotides not matched to a gene: 10. CDR3 sequence (DNA): TGTGCCAGCAGCCGGGGGGGAGCGGGAAAGGAGACCCAGTACTTC. Protein sequence: CASSRGGAGKETQYF. The variable domain in full, completed from reference TRBV7-2 and TRBJ2-5, reads GAGVSQSPSNKVTEKGKDVELRCDPISGHTALYWYRQSLGQGLEFLIYFQGNSAPDKSGLPSDRFSAERTGGSVSTLTIQRTQQEDSAVYLCASSRGGAGKETQYFGPGTRLLVL.

This sequence joins TRBV28 and TRBJ2-7, with D hard to call. Trimming removed 8 bases at V and 2 bases at J, with 10 bases between. The CDR3 sequence is 12 residues long. Germline lookup yields CDR1 MDHEN and CDR2 SYDVKM. The chain's CDR3 is CASSASPYEQYF. In DNA form, the CDR3 reads TGTGCCAGCTCAGCGTCCCCCTACGAGCAGTACTTC.

The chain links TRBV6-2 or TRBV6-3 to TRBJ2-2; 9 nucleotides match TRBD1. V shed 6 bases, J shed 0 bases, and the junction held 5 bases outside the gene matches. Germline CDR1 MNHEY, CDR2 SVGEGT. This CDR3 has 16 residues. In DNA form, the CDR3 reads TGTGCCAGCAGCCTGACAGGGGGGCCGAACACCGGGGAGCTGTTTTTT. This codes for CASSLTGGPNTGELFF.

This chain connects TRBV20-1 to TRBJ2-1, with D tentatively TRBD1 or TRBD2 (5 bases each). The J call may be faulty, since TRBJ2-7 better matches the DNA end. Per germline, CDR1 DFQATT and CDR2 SNEGSKA (reference sequence). This CDR3 contains 13 residues. CDR3 nucleotides: TGCAGTGCCGAGGGGCAGAGCACCTACGAGCAGTACTTC. Translation: CSAEGQSTYEQYF.

V is TRBV7-2 and J is TRBJ1-2; 12 nucleotides line up with TRBD1. Germline assignment: CDR1 SGHTA and CDR2 FQGNSA. V dropped 3 bases and J dropped 1; count of bases not matched to a gene: 6. The CDR3 length is 17 residues. The DNA for the CDR3 is TGTGCCAGCAGCTTCGGGACAGGGGGCGAGGGTAACTATGGCTACACCTTC. Translating it yields CASSFGTGGEGNYGYTF.

The V gene is TRBV20-1, the J gene TRBJ2-1; 12 nucleotides match TRBD2. The CDR3 is 14 residues long. Germline CDR1 reads DFQATT; CDR2 reads SNEGSKA (reference sequence). Trimming at V came to 6 bases and at J to 8 bases, leaving 8 bases not matched to a gene. Here the CDR3 reads CSAETSGSIYEQFF. As DNA, the CDR3 is TGCAGTGCAGAGACTAGCGGGAGTATCTATGAGCAGTTCTTC.

The chain joins TRBV20-1 to TRBJ2-3; 9 nucleotides match TRBD1. Per germline, CDR1 DFQATT and CDR2 SNEGSKA (reference sequence). The V gene end was trimmed by 5 bases and the J gene end by 3 bases; junction bases not matched to a gene: 6. The CDR3 extends over 14 amino acids. CDR3 bases: TGCAGTGCTTGGGACAGGGAACTGACAGATACGCAGTATTTT. It is translated as CSAWDRELTDTQYF.

This clonotype was counted between two and nine times. The chain uses TRBV20-1 and TRBJ1-1; a possible D gene is TRBD1 (5 bases). Trimming left V 6 bases short and J 7 bases short, with 18 bases between. CDR1 and CDR2 from the germline V gene are DFQATT and SNEGSKA (reference sequence). The CDR3 extends over 13 amino acids. The CDR3 spells CSASGQANLEAFF. In nucleotides, the CDR3 is TGCAGTGCCTCGGGGCAGGCCAATCTTGAAGCTTTCTTT.

The chain carries TRBV24-1 and TRBJ1-1; 9 bases are a match to TRBD1. CDR1 and CDR2 from the germline V gene are KGHDR and SFDVKD. There are 13 residues in the CDR3. Unmatched junction bases numbered 7, after V lost 3 bases and J lost 12 bases. The CDR3 nucleotides are TGTGCCACCAGTGATACCGGGACAGGGAGGACTTTCTTT. Encoded protein: CATSDTGTGRTFF.

The chain couples TRBV29-1 to TRBJ2-1; TRBD1 matches 7 bases. Trimming removed 4 bases from V and 6 bases from J; junction bases left unmatched: 9. The CDR3 runs to 14 residues. CDR1 is SQVTM, CDR2 ANQGSEA, per germline. The CDR3 region is CSVVPVNRGNEQFF. As DNA, the CDR3 is TGCAGCGTTGTTCCTGTAAACAGGGGCAATGAGCAGTTCTTC.

The chain uses TRBV18 and TRBJ1-1, with D possibly matching TRBD1 (5 bases). Trimming cost V 1 base and J 0 bases, with 15 bases left between them. The CDR3 consists of 17 residues. CDR1 KGHSH and CDR2 LQKENI come from the germline V gene. Here the CDR3 reads CASSPQLSGGMNTEAFF. Here the CDR3 DNA reads TGTGCCAGCTCACCACAATTGTCTGGGGGGATGAACACTGAAGCTTTCTTT.

The chain uses TRBV6-5 and TRBJ2-5; D possibly corresponds to TRBD1 (6 bases). CDR3 length equals 12 residues. Trimming stripped 7 bases from V and 5 bases from J, with 11 bases between. Germline V gene data show CDR1 as MNHEY and CDR2 as SVGAGI. The CDR3: CASTRGRETQYF. The CDR3 DNA reads TGTGCCAGCACCAGGGGTAGGGAGACCCAGTACTTC.

This clonotype was seen once. The rearrangement joins TRBV12-3 or TRBV12-4 to TRBJ1-1; 9 nucleotides agree with TRBD1. Trimming took 4 bases from V and 3 from J; bases not matched to a gene: 6. CDR3 size: 15 residues. In nucleotides, the CDR3 is TGTGCCAGCAGTTACGGACAGGGGTCCGACACTGAAGCTTTCTTT. Protein: CASSYGQGSDTEAFF.

In its sample, this clonotype was seen many times. The gene calls are TRBV7-9 and TRBJ1-1; no clear D. The CDR3 runs to 13 residues. Germline assignment: CDR1 SEHNR and CDR2 FQNEAQ (reference sequence). Trimming removed 6 bases at V and 0 bases at J, with 8 bases between. Here the CDR3 reads CASSLTVNTEAFF. The CDR3, as DNA: TGTGCCAGCAGTTTGACCGTGAACACTGAAGCTTTCTTT.

This rearrangement joins TRBV25-1 to TRBJ1-1, with D uncertain. Germline V gives CDR1 MGHDK, CDR2 SYGVNS. CDR3 length: 12 amino acids. The V end lost 8 bases, the J end lost 3 bases, and 10 bases lay between the germline ends. CDR3 protein: CASGGTYTEAFF. CDR3 sequence (DNA): TGTGCCAGCGGAGGAACCTACACTGAAGCTTTCTTT.

This clonotype was seen a handful of times. J is TRBJ2-7 and V is TRBV5-1, with D possibly being TRBD2 (6 bases). Germline values: CDR1 SGHRS, CDR2 YFSETQ. The CDR3 runs 14 residues. V lost 4 bases and J lost 0, with 11 bases in between. The CDR3 region has the DNA TGCGCCAGCAGCCCGGGACTTCGCTCCTACGAGCAGTACTTC. Its protein is CASSPGLRSYEQYF. Full variable domain (outside the CDR3, taken from reference TRBV5-1 and TRBJ2-7): KAGVTQTPRYLIKTRGQQVTLSCSPISGHRSVSWYQQTPGQGLQFLFEYFSETQRNKGNFPGRFSGRQFSNSRSEMNVSTLELGDSALYLCASSPGLRSYEQYFGPGTRLTVT.

About this clonotype: A much larger clone lies one base from this, so it may be a read error. The chain combines TRBV7-9 with TRBJ1-4; perhaps TRBD1 as D (5 bases). The CDR3 spans 15 residues. Per the germline V gene, CDR1 is SEHNR and CDR2 is FQNEAQ (reference sequence). V gave up 5 bases and J gave up 0 bases, with 10 bases separating them. DNA of the CDR3: TGTGCCAGCAGCCGTAAGACAGCAACTAATGAAAAACTGTTTTTT. Residues: CASSRKTATNEKLFF.

This clonotype appeared a few times. The chain carries TRBV30 and TRBJ2-3; either TRBD1 or TRBD2 may supply D (5 bases each). The CDR3 consists of 13 residues. V was trimmed by 5 bases and J by 3 bases, leaving 12 bases between them. Germline CDR1 reads GTSNPN; CDR2 reads SVGIG (reference sequence). The chain's CDR3 is CAWRGKATDTQYF. The CDR3 coding sequence is TGTGCCTGGCGGGGCAAGGCTACAGATACGCAGTATTTT.

This clonotype has just a few counts. V and J are TRBV12-3 or TRBV12-4 and TRBJ2-5, with TRBD1 identical over 10 bases. The DNA matches TRBJ2-7 better at its end, which makes the J call doubtful. This CDR3 is 13 amino acids long. The CDR3 sequence is CASFGDRGGEQYF. CDR3 nucleotides: TGTGCCAGTTTCGGGGACAGGGGAGGCGAGCAGTACTTC.

The rearrangement links TRBV13 to TRBJ1-2; no firm D call. Trimming took off 3 bases at V and 2 bases at J, with 7 bases between the two ends. Germline loops: CDR1 PRHDT, CDR2 FYEKMQ (reference sequence). This CDR3 is 13 amino acids long. This chain's CDR3 is CASSFPGNYGYTF. CDR3 in DNA: TGTGCCAGCAGCTTCCCGGGGAACTATGGCTACACCTTC.

There are a few counts of this clonotype. The chain uses TRBV6-2 or TRBV6-3 and TRBJ2-7; TRBD1 is a possible D gene (6 bases). The CDR3 spans 16 residues. Trimming took 2 bases from V and 2 from J, leaving 16 bases between them. Looked up from germline, CDR1 is MNHEY and CDR2 is SVGEGT. The CDR3 region is CASSYRGSILTYEQYF. In DNA, the CDR3 is TGTGCCAGCAGTTACAGGGGGTCCATCCTTACCTACGAGCAGTACTTC.